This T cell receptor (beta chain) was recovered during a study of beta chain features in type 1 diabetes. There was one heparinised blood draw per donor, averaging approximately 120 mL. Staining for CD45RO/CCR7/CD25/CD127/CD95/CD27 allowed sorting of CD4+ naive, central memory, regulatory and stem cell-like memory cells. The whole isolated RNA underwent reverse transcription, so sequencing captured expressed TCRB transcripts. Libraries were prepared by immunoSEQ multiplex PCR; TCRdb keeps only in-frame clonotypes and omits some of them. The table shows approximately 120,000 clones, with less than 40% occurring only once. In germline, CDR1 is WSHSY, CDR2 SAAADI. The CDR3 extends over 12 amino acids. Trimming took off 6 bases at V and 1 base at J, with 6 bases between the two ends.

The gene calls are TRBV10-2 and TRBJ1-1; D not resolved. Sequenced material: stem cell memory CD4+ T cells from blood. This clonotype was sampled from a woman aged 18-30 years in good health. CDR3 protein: CASRAGNTEAFF. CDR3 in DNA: TGCGCCAGCAGAGCAGGGAACACTGAAGCTTTCTTT.